Listed below are T cell receptor beta chains from one sample, sequenced in a study of T cells in Graves' hyperthyroidism and ophthalmopathy. One entry per CDR3 protein, called by TCRdb with MiXCR from the multiplex PCR reads. The sample lists around 480,000 distinct CDR3 sequences, about an eighth occurring once. Specimen: blood. These receptors came from a woman in her late teens or twenties with Graves' hyperthyroidism. The CDR3 runs from the conserved cysteine through the conserved F or W. The D gene is left open where the match is weak. Rows give clone size only sometimes, using once, few, many, or a class for an expanded clone.

.	TRBJ1-4	many	TRBV7-2	TGTGCCAGCACCCGGACAGCAGAAAAACTGTTTTTT	CASTRTAEKLFF
TRBD1	TRBJ2-4	many	TRBV7-9	TGTGCCAGCAGGGCCCAGGGGGCTTTGGCCAAAAACATTCAGTACTTC	CASRAQGALAKNIQYF
TRBD2	TRBJ2-2	many	TRBV7-2	TGTGCCAGCAGCTCCGCACTAGCGGGGAACACCGGGGAGCTGTTTTTT	CASSSALAGNTGELFF
.	TRBJ1-2	.	TRBV20-1	TGCAGTGCTAGAGATGAAGGGCGGGGGATTCTCTATGGCTACACCTTC	CSARDEGRGILYGYTF
TRBD1	TRBJ2-5	.	TRBV9	TGTGCCAGCAGCACACGGACAGGAGAGGAGACCCAGTACTTC	CASSTRTGEETQYF
.	TRBJ1-5	many	TRBV19	TGTGCCAGTCCAGGAGCGGGGACCGACTATAGCAATCAGCCCCAGCATTTT	CASPGAGTDYSNQPQHF
.	TRBJ2-3	many	TRBV27	TGTGCCAGCACCTGGGGGCAGCACACAGATACGCAGTATTTT	CASTWGQHTDTQYF
TRBD1	TRBJ1-2	few	TRBV9	TGTGCCAGCACCAGGGGGGGGACAGACTATGGCTACACCTTC	CASTRGGTDYGYTF
.	TRBJ2-3	few	TRBV7-2	TGTGCCAGCAGCTTGGTGGAGGGCTACGGAGATACGCAGTATTTT	CASSLVEGYGDTQYF
TRBD2	TRBJ2-7	many	TRBV19	TGTGCCAGTAGTCGAACTAGCGGGATCGCCTACGAGCAGTACTTC	CASSRTSGIAYEQYF
TRBD1	TRBJ1-5	.	TRBV6-1	TGTGCCAGCAGTGAAAGGACAGGACGCAATCAGCCCCAGCATTTT	CASSERTGRNQPQHF
.	TRBJ1-2	many	TRBV12-5	TGTGCTAGTGGCCCCTCGGGCTATGTCGATAGTAGCTACACCTTC	CASGPSGYVDSSYTF
.	TRBJ2-7	many	TRBV20-1	TGCAGTGCTAGAGATATGCGGACCTACGAGCAGTACTTC	CSARDMRTYEQYF
.	TRBJ1-1	few	TRBV7-6	TGTGCCAGCAGCTTAGGAAATGGCTCTGAAGCTTTCTTT	CASSLGNGSEAFF
TRBD2	TRBJ2-1	few	TRBV18	TGTGCCAGCTCTCCAAGCGGGGATTCTTACAATGAGCAGTTCTTC	CASSPSGDSYNEQFF
.	TRBJ2-5	few	TRBV2	TGTGCCAGCAGTCCCCTAACAGGGAACCAAGAGACCCAGTACTTC	CASSPLTGNQETQYF
.	TRBJ1-1	many	TRBV29-1	TGCAGCGTTGGGTGGGGGCCGGAGGCTGAAGCTTTCTTT	CSVGWGPEAEAFF
.	TRBJ2-3	once	TRBV11-2	TGTGCCAGCAGCTTATACCCGACGAGCACAGATACGCAGTATTTT	CASSLYPTSTDTQYF
TRBD1	TRBJ2-7	many	TRBV19	TGTGCCAGTAGTACCGGACAGGGTAACTTTTTCGGCTACGAGCAGTACTTC	CASSTGQGNFFGYEQYF
TRBD2	TRBJ2-1	many	TRBV5-1	TGCGCCAGCAGCGCTTCGACTAGCGGGAGACGGAATGAGCAGTTCTTC	CASSASTSGRRNEQFF
.	TRBJ1-2	many	TRBV20-1	TGCAGTGCTAGTGGTGGGACACTGGACGGAAGTAGCTACACCTTC	CSASGGTLDGSSYTF
TRBD2	TRBJ2-1	few	TRBV3-1	TGTGCCAGCAGCCAAAGACTAGCGGGAGGAGATGAGCAGTTCTTC	CASSQRLAGGDEQFF
.	TRBJ2-3	.	TRBV30	TGTGCCTGGAGTGTACGCGGGTCCTTTAGCACAGATACGCAGTATTTT	CAWSVRGSFSTDTQYF
.	TRBJ1-1	many	TRBV27	TGTGCCAGCAGTCCCCGAGCCACGTACACTGAAGCTTTCTTT	CASSPRATYTEAFF
TRBD2	TRBJ2-3	.	TRBV2	TGTGCCAGCAGTACCCGGGGGCTAGCGGGAGGGTCAGATACGCAGTATTTT	CASSTRGLAGGSDTQYF
.	TRBJ1-2	few	TRBV18	TGTGCCAGCTCACCACTTAAGGGGGAAGGTCCAACCTTC	CASSPLKGEGPTF
TRBD2	TRBJ2-2	many	TRBV5-1	TGCGCCAGCAGCACCGGACTAGCGGGAAGGACCGGGGAGCTGTTTTTT	CASSTGLAGRTGELFF
.	TRBJ2-4	.	TRBV10-3	TGTGCCATCAGTGTGGCAGGTGGGATGGAAAACATTCAGTACTTC	CAISVAGGMENIQYF
TRBD1	TRBJ2-7	many	TRBV6-1	TGTGCCAGCAGAACAACAGGGGTCGAGCAGTACTTC	CASRTTGVEQYF
TRBD1	TRBJ1-2	many	TRBV27	TGTGCCAGCAGTTCGACCTTCTCGGACAGGGTTAGGAATGGCTACACCTTC	CASSSTFSDRVRNGYTF
.	TRBJ2-5	many	TRBV14	TGTGCCAGCAGCCAAGGGTTAGCGGCAGGTCAAGAGACCCAGTACTTC	CASSQGLAAGQETQYF
.	TRBJ2-1	many	TRBV7-2	TGTGCCAGCGATGGGTCCGACAATGAGCAGTTCTTC	CASDGSDNEQFF
.	TRBJ2-4	many	TRBV4-2	TGTGCCAGCAGCCAAGACGCGCTAGCCAAAAACATTCAGTACTTC	CASSQDALAKNIQYF
TRBD1	TRBJ2-5	many	TRBV20-1	TGCAGTGCTAACCTTCGACAGGGAGAGAGAGAGACCCAGTACTTC	CSANLRQGERETQYF
.	TRBJ2-3	few	TRBV20-1	TGCAGTGCCCCAAAGGGGGGCACAGATACGCAGTATTTT	CSAPKGGTDTQYF
.	TRBJ2-1	few	TRBV30	TGTGCCTGGAGTGGAGGGGCCTCCTACAATGAGCAGTTCTTC	CAWSGGASYNEQFF
.	TRBJ2-4	.	TRBV6-1	TGTGCCAGCAGTGAAGCTATAATCCTGCTAGCCAAAAACATTCAGTACTTC	CASSEAIILLAKNIQYF
.	TRBJ2-3	many	TRBV3-1	TGTGCCAGCAGCCAAGATCTGGCAAGCAGAGCAGATACGCAGTATTTT	CASSQDLASRADTQYF
.	TRBJ2-3	.	TRBV15	TGTGTCACCAGCAGAGGGGAGTCACTGCCCCAGGGTACGCAGTATTTT	CVTSRGESLPQGTQYF
.	TRBJ2-1	many	TRBV6-1	TGTGCCAGCAGTGAAATGGCGGGTTCCTACAATGAGCAGTTCTTC	CASSEMAGSYNEQFF
.	TRBJ1-1	many	TRBV30	TGTGCCTGGAGTAGCGGTCCTGAAGCTTTCTTT	CAWSSGPEAFF
.	TRBJ2-1	many	TRBV7-8	TGTGCCAGCAGCTGGATTAATGAGCAGTTCTTC	CASSWINEQFF
.	TRBJ1-1	many	TRBV11-2	TGTGCCAGCAGCCCTCCGGGAGGGGGTGAAGCTTTCTTT	CASSPPGGGEAFF
TRBD2	TRBJ2-1	many	TRBV12-3/TRBV12-4	TGTGCCAGCAGCATAACACCTCGAGCGGGAGGGTACAATGAGCAGTTCTTC	CASSITPRAGGYNEQFF
.	TRBJ2-2	.	TRBV15	TGTGCCACCAGCCCTGCCACCGCGACAGGCTACACCGGGGAGCTGTTTTTT	CATSPATATGYTGELFF
.	TRBJ2-1	.	TRBV27	TGTGCCAGCAGTGATCCGGACTATGCCCCGGGCAATGAGCAGTTCTTC	CASSDPDYAPGNEQFF
TRBD1	TRBJ1-1	few	TRBV9	TGTGCCAGCAGCGTAGAGGGATCAGGGGGCTTGAACACTGAAGCTTTCTTT	CASSVEGSGGLNTEAFF
TRBD1	TRBJ2-5	.	TRBV6-1	TGTGCCAGCAGTGGCGCAGGGGGCTGGGAGACCCAGTACTTC	CASSGAGGWETQYF